Listed here are 23 T cell receptor beta chains from one sample, sequenced in a study of chemoradiotherapy in HPV16-positive cancers. Libraries were prepared by immunoSEQ multiplex PCR; TCRdb keeps only in-frame clonotypes and omits some of them. The sample includes about 5,000 clones, about four fifths of them seen just once. This material consisted of tumor tissue, taken from a patient who underwent chemoradiotherapy. The origin of the receptors is a human donor with HPV-associated anogenital cancer.

This clone occurred once. This rearrangement joins TRBV6-1 to TRBJ2-7; D is possibly TRBD1 (6 bases). Germline V gives CDR1 MNHNS, CDR2 SASEGT. The CDR3 runs to 14 residues. Trimming took 0 bases from V and 8 from J, leaving 14 bases between them. The CDR3 coding sequence is TGTGCCAGCAGTGAAGCATTATGGGGGCCGCAGCAGTACTTC. It translates to CASSEALWGPQQYF.

The V and J genes are TRBV7-2 and TRBJ2-7; D possibly uses TRBD1 or TRBD2 (6 bases each). Germline assignment: CDR1 SGHTA and CDR2 FQGNSA. The CDR3 is 15 amino acids. V was shortened by 0 bases and J by 0 bases, with 9 bases between the two germline ends. The CDR3 loop reads CASSLAGGLSYEQYF. Here the CDR3 DNA reads TGTGCCAGCAGCTTAGCGGGGGGCCTCTCCTACGAGCAGTACTTC.

Worth noting for this clone: This same CDR3 is encoded by further DNA sequences in the sample. Here the CDR3 reads CASSVIATSTDTQYF. CDR3 coding DNA: TGTGCCAGCAGCGTAATAGCGACTAGCACAGATACGCAGTATTTT. This chain joins TRBV9 and TRBJ2-3; tentatively, D is TRBD2 (5 bases). The V and J ends lost 1 base and 0 bases respectively, with 9 bases between them. The CDR3 sequence is 15 residues long. CDR1 is SGDLS and CDR2 is YYNGEE in the germline V gene.

This clone was observed a few times. The CDR3: CASSEVQGVEQYF. The DNA for the CDR3 is TGTGCCAGCAGTGAAGTCCAAGGAGTCGAGCAGTACTTC. The gene calls are TRBV6-1 and TRBJ2-7; D remains unclear. The CDR3 loop spans 13 amino acids. Deletions cut 1 base from V and 6 bases from J, with 10 bases between. CDR1 and CDR2 from the germline V gene are MNHNS and SASEGT.

The rearrangement links TRBV18 to TRBJ1-1; TRBD1 agrees at 7 bases. The CDR3 contains 15 residues. J gave up 0 bases and V 0 bases, and 1 base lay outside the gene matches. CDR1 and CDR2 from the germline V gene are KGHSH and LQKENI. CDR3 amino acids: CASSPPTGLNTEAFF. CDR3 nucleotides: TGTGCCAGCTCACCACCGACAGGGCTGAACACTGAAGCTTTCTTT.

V and J are TRBV4-3 and TRBJ1-2; 11 positions match TRBD1. Germline V gene lookup returns CDR1 LGHNA and CDR2 YSLEER. V lost 0 bases and J lost 8; bases outside the gene matches: 11. CDR3 length equals 17 residues. The CDR3 loop is CASSQELGGQGAGGYTF. The DNA of the CDR3 is TGCGCCAGCAGCCAAGAACTCGGAGGACAGGGGGCGGGCGGCTACACCTTC.

This clone was detected only a few times. The V gene is TRBV28, the J gene TRBJ2-1, with 11 nucleotides matching TRBD2. In germline, CDR1 is MDHEN, CDR2 SYDVKM. This CDR3 contains 14 residues. Trimming took 6 bases from V and 9 from J; bases not matched to a gene: 7. CDR3 bases: TGTGCCAGCAGGGGACTAGCGGAAGTGGGTGAGCAGTTCTTC. Protein product: CASRGLAEVGEQFF.

The rearrangement uses TRBV7-2 and TRBJ2-3; TRBD2 matches at 10 bases. This CDR3 has 15 residues. With 4 bases clipped from V and 4 bases from J, the junction kept 5 bases outside the gene matches. Germline-derived CDR1 and CDR2 are SGHTA and FQGNSA. CDR3 loop: CASSSSGGGADTQYF. The CDR3 coding sequence is TGTGCCAGCAGCTCTAGCGGGGGAGGGGCAGATACGCAGTATTTT.

The gene calls are TRBV28 and TRBJ2-1, with 12 bases matching TRBD2. Trimming at V came to 6 bases and at J to 8 bases, leaving 5 bases not matched to a gene. The CDR3 has 14 amino acids. Germline V gene sequence: CDR1 MDHEN, CDR2 SYDVKM. In DNA, the CDR3 is TGTGCCAGCAGACTAGCGGGAGGTATGGATGAGCAGTTCTTC. Its translation is CASRLAGGMDEQFF.

This chain connects TRBV19 to TRBJ1-2; 7 bases are a match to TRBD1. The V and J ends lost 4 bases and 6 bases, in that order; junction bases with no gene match: 8. The CDR3 has 14 amino acids. Germline V CDR1 and CDR2: LNHDA, SQIVND (reference sequence). The CDR3 is CASSRQGRDHGYTF. The CDR3, as DNA: TGTGCCAGTAGTAGACAGGGCCGAGACCATGGCTACACCTTC.

The chain recombines TRBV6-1 with TRBJ2-2; 7 nucleotides line up with TRBD1. After removal of 7 bases from V and 4 bases from J, the junction contained 3 bases not matched to a gene. Per germline, CDR1 MNHNS and CDR2 SASEGT. The CDR3 runs 13 residues. In DNA, the CDR3 is TGTGCCAGCACAGGGGGTCCCACCGGGGAGCTGTTTTTT. The encoded protein is CASTGGPTGELFF.

The chain joins TRBV5-6 to TRBJ1-5; D is unresolved. The CDR3 loop spans 12 amino acids. V dropped 0 bases and J dropped 5 bases, with 3 bases sitting between them. CDR1 is SGHDT and CDR2 is YYEEEE in the germline V gene. CDR3 nucleotides: TGTGCCAGCAGCTTGGCGGATCAGCCCCAGCATTTT. This translates into CASSLADQPQHF.

The chain employs TRBV18 and TRBJ2-7; unclear D gene. Germline CDR1 KGHSH, CDR2 LQKENI. The ends were cut back, 3 bases at V and 3 bases at J, with 3 bases in the middle. The CDR3 consists of 11 residues. The CDR3 sequence is CASSPNYEQYF. The CDR3 nucleotides read TGTGCCAGCTCACCTAACTACGAGCAGTACTTC.

The rearrangement uses TRBV4-3 and TRBJ1-1, with 7 positions matching TRBD1. The germline CDR1 and CDR2 sequences are LGHNA and YSLEER. The CDR3 is made up of 13 amino acids. The V segment lost 3 bases and the J segment 6 bases; nucleotides outside the gene matches: 4. The CDR3 reads CASSHVGTAEAFF. Here the CDR3 DNA reads TGCGCCAGCAGCCACGTAGGGACAGCTGAAGCTTTCTTT.

This clone was counted only a few times. The CDR3 region is CSAPEGEQFF. CDR3 in DNA: TGCAGTGCCCCCGAGGGGGAGCAGTTCTTC. The chain has TRBV20-1 and TRBJ2-1, with D perhaps given as TRBD1 or TRBD2 (5 bases each). Trimming cost V 6 bases and J 10 bases, with 10 bases left between them. The CDR3 extends over 10 amino acids. Germline V gives CDR1 DFQATT, CDR2 SNEGSKA (reference sequence).

The CDR3 protein is CASSEGVITLNSGANVLTF. The CDR3, as DNA: TGTGCCAGCAGCGAGGGGGTAATAACGCTAAACTCTGGGGCCAACGTCCTGACTTTC. The V gene is TRBV9, the J gene TRBJ2-6; a possible D gene is TRBD1 (6 bases). The CDR3 consists of 19 residues. Germline assignment: CDR1 SGDLS and CDR2 YYNGEE. V lost 3 bases, J lost 0 bases, and 19 bases lay in between.

The chain combines TRBV19 with TRBJ2-3; D is undetermined. Germline CDR1 reads LNHDA; CDR2 reads SQIVND (reference sequence). The CDR3 sequence is 13 residues long. V was shortened by 10 bases and J by 1 base, with 12 bases between the two germline ends. CDR3 bases: TGTGCCACCAAGCTGGACGGCACAGATACGCAGTATTTT. This sequence encodes CATKLDGTDTQYF.

This sequence joins TRBV27 and TRBJ2-2; no clear D gene. Looked up from germline, CDR1 is MNHEY and CDR2 is SMNVEV (reference sequence). This CDR3 spans 16 amino acids. V shed 2 bases and J shed 0 bases, with 10 bases lying between them. CDR3 region: CASSLGVRANTGELFF. The CDR3 nucleotides read TGTGCCAGCAGTTTAGGTGTCAGAGCGAACACCGGGGAGCTGTTTTTT.

This chain uses TRBV10-3 with TRBJ2-3; D is unresolved. The CDR3 has 13 residues. Germline lookup yields CDR1 ENHRY and CDR2 SYGVKD. V dropped 4 bases and J dropped 7 bases, with 12 bases sitting between them. CDR3 residues: CAISVDGSNTQYF. Here the CDR3 DNA reads TGTGCCATCAGTGTTGACGGGTCCAATACGCAGTATTTT.

V usage is TRBV18 and J usage is TRBJ2-2, with D perhaps matching TRBD2 (5 bases). The germline CDR1 and CDR2 sequences are KGHSH and LQKENI. The CDR3 totals 15 residues. The germline V and J ends were trimmed by 2 bases and 5 bases, with 12 bases remaining between them. The CDR3: CASSPSTSGTGELFF. In DNA, the CDR3 is TGTGCCAGCTCACCAAGCACGTCGGGGACCGGGGAGCTGTTTTTT.

In this sample, this clone turned up a few times. The chain is built from TRBV5-6 and TRBJ2-1; 9 bases are shared with TRBD1. The junction had 7 bases not matched to a gene; V was cut back by 5 bases and J by 7 bases. Germline loops: CDR1 SGHDT, CDR2 YYEEEE. This CDR3 is built from 14 residues. The CDR3 loop is CASRWTGAGNEQFF. The CDR3 coding sequence is TGTGCCAGCAGGTGGACAGGGGCAGGGAATGAGCAGTTCTTC.

This clone has a handful of counts. This chain uses TRBV19 with TRBJ1-4; possibly TRBD1 for D (5 bases). Per germline, CDR1 LNHDA and CDR2 SQIVND (reference sequence). Trimming left V 4 bases short and J 0 bases short, with 15 bases between. The CDR3 extends over 17 amino acids. In DNA form, the CDR3 reads TGTGCCAGTAGTAAAGGCGGGACCGGAGCAACTAATGAAAAACTGTTTTTT. Its protein product is CASSKGGTGATNEKLFF. Complete variable domain (other parts from reference TRBV19 and TRBJ1-4): DGGITQSPKYLFRKEGQNVTLSCEQNLNHDAMYWYRQDPGQGLRLIYYSQIVNDFQKGDIAEGYSVSREKKESFPLTVTSAQKNPTAFYLCASSKGGTGATNEKLFFGSGTQLSVL.

The chain employs TRBV5-1 and TRBJ2-1, with 13 nucleotides matching TRBD2. Germline V gene data show CDR1 as SGHRS and CDR2 as YFSETQ. The CDR3 covers 16 residues. J gave up 6 bases and V 0 bases, and 3 bases lay outside the gene matches. The chain's CDR3 is CASSLAGLAGVNEQFF. Here the CDR3 DNA reads TGCGCCAGCAGCTTGGCCGGACTAGCGGGAGTCAATGAGCAGTTCTTC.